Each of the 8 T cell receptor beta chains below was sequenced from the same sample in a study of shared clonotypes between healthy human individuals (dated by TCRdb to the early 2020s). Receptors were amplified or captured by the immunoSEQ multiplex PCR assay. TCRdb carries this immuneACCESS record with in-frame sequences only. Its versions omit some clonotypes, under half of them owing to an unresolved V gene in the studies checked, with the rest unexplained. Here the sample has roughly 2 million clones; 90% to 97% occur a single time. The biggest ten clones account for approximately 0.13% of the sample. Sequencing was performed on naive CD4+ T cells sorted from blood. Taken with the paper, the label for cell subset or site translates to: CD45RA+ positively selected. Every receptor here comes from a man aged 18 to 29 in good health.

Written as DNA, the CDR3 is TGTGCCATCAGTGAGCCCGGACAGGACCATCAGCCCCAGCATTTT. This codes for CAISEPGQDHQPQHF. The chain is built from TRBV10-3 and TRBJ1-5; 7 bases agree with TRBD1. The V gene's germline CDR1 is ENHRY and CDR2 SYGVKD. Trimming at V came to 2 bases and at J to 5 bases, leaving 6 bases not matched to a gene. The CDR3 consists of 15 residues.

The genes are TRBV29-1 and TRBJ2-5; 11 nucleotides match TRBD2. The CDR3 loop spans 14 amino acids. J gave up 1 base and V 6 bases, and 4 bases lay outside the gene matches. Germline V lookup: CDR1 SQVTM, CDR2 ANQGSEA. DNA of the CDR3: TGCAGCGTCCGACTAGCGGGGTCCCAAGAGACCCAGTACTTC. It translates to CSVRLAGSQETQYF.

The CDR3 nucleotides read TGTGCCAGTAGCCCGTCGGGACAGCGCTACGAGCAGTACTTC. It yields the protein CASSPSGQRYEQYF. This chain connects TRBV19 to TRBJ2-7, with 7 bases matching TRBD1. Germline V gene lookup returns CDR1 LNHDA and CDR2 SQIVND (reference sequence). The CDR3 consists of 14 residues. Trimming removed 6 bases from V and 3 bases from J; junction bases left unmatched: 8.

This rearrangement joins TRBV6-6 to TRBJ1-2, with D uncertain. This CDR3 contains 12 residues. The V and J ends lost 6 bases and 8 bases respectively, with 13 bases between them. Germline V gene sequence: CDR1 MNHNY, CDR2 SVGAGI (reference sequence). The CDR3, as DNA: TGTGCCAGCAGCCCTGGCGGAGAAGGCTACACCTTC. Translated: CASSPGGEGYTF.

In DNA, the CDR3 is TGTGCCAGCGCGTCCGGGACTAGCTCTGCAGATACGCAGTATTTT. It is translated as CASASGTSSADTQYF. The chain links TRBV18 to TRBJ2-3; 9 bases align to TRBD2. Germline assignment: CDR1 KGHSH and CDR2 LQKENI. The CDR3 sequence is 15 residues long. V lost 8 bases, J lost 4 bases, and 10 bases stayed unmatched.

J is TRBJ2-1 and V is TRBV14; D might be TRBD1 (6 bases). The CDR3 totals 18 residues. The V and J ends lost 1 base and 6 bases respectively, with 22 bases between them. From germline, CDR1 is SGHDN and CDR2 FVKESK. The CDR3 DNA sequence: TGTGCCAGCAGCCAAGCTTCACTATTGGGGCAGGGGCGCAATGAGCAGTTCTTC. It is translated as CASSQASLLGQGRNEQFF.

A single count supports this clone. The J gene is TRBJ2-2, the V gene TRBV5-4, with D possibly being TRBD1 (6 bases). The CDR3 extends over 14 amino acids. Germline lookup yields CDR1 SGHNT and CDR2 YYREEE (reference sequence). V lost 4 bases, J lost 6 bases, and 13 bases lay in between. The chain's CDR3 is CASSIAPGAGELFF. The CDR3 nucleotides are TGTGCCAGCAGCATAGCCCCAGGGGCCGGGGAGCTGTTTTTT.

The V and J genes are TRBV18 and TRBJ2-7; D gene uncertain. The CDR3 consists of 15 residues. V lost 6 bases and J lost 4, with 19 bases in between. CDR1 KGHSH and CDR2 LQKENI come from the germline V gene. CDR3 nucleotides: TGTGCCAGCTCCCGTATCCCCGGCACAGCTTACGAGCAGTACTTC. Protein product: CASSRIPGTAYEQYF.